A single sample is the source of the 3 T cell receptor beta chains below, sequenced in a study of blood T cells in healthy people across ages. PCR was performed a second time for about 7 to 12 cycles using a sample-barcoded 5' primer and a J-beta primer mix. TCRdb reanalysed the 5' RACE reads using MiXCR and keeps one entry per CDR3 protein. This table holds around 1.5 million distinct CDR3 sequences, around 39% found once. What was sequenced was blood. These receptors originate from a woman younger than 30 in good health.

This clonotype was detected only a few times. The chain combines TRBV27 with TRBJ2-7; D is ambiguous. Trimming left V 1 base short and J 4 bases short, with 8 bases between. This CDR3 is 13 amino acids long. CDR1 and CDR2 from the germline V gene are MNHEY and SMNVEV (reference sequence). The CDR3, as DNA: TGTGCCAGCAGTTTATGGTCGAATTACGAGCAGTACTTC. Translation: CASSLWSNYEQYF.

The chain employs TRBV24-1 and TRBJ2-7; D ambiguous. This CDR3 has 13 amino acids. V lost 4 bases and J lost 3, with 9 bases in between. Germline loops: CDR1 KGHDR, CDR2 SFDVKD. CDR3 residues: CATSDRRVYEQYF. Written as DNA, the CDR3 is TGTGCCACCAGTGACCGGCGCGTCTACGAGCAGTACTTC.

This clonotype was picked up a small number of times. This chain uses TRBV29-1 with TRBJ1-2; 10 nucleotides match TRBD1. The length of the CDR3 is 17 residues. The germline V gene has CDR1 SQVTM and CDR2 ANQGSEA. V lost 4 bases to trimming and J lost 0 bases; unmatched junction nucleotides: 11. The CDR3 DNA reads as TGCAGCGTTGCATCGTGGACAGGGGGACGGGCTAACTATGGCTACACCTTC. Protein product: CSVASWTGGRANYGYTF.